Following are 5 T cell receptor beta chains from one sample sequenced in a study of shared clonotypes between healthy human individuals. Method: immunoSEQ multiplex PCR; TCRdb's copy keeps in-frame clones and lacks some. The sample lists fewer than 2.5 million clones; over 85% were seen once. The sequencing input was naive CD4+ T cells from PBMCs. Subset reported: CD45RA+ positively selected. Receptors originate from a man younger than 35 in good health. Some clones in this sample may be carry-over from other donors' samples.

The V and J genes are TRBV6-7 and TRBJ1-3; 7 nucleotides align to TRBD1. Being an ORF, TRBV6-7 has a function that is uncertain. The CDR3 length is 14 residues. Germline trimming cut 10 bases from V and 0 bases from J; bases unmatched to any gene: 6. The CDR3 here is CATRDSFSGNTIYF. The DNA for the CDR3 is TGTGCCACCAGGGACAGTTTCTCTGGAAACACCATATATTTT.

This rearrangement joins TRBV29-1 to TRBJ1-1, with D uncertain. The CDR3 sequence is 12 residues long. The germline V and J ends were trimmed by 3 bases and 8 bases, with 13 bases remaining between them. The germline gives CDR1 SQVTM, CDR2 ANQGSEA. CDR3 sequence (DNA): TGCAGCGTTGATCCGGGAGTAGGAGAAGCTTTCTTT. Protein sequence: CSVDPGVGEAFF.

V gene TRBV27 combines with J gene TRBJ1-4, with TRBD1 as a possible D gene (5 bases). This CDR3 has 17 residues. CDR1 and CDR2 (germline): MNHEY, SMNVEV (reference sequence). Trimming removed 0 bases from V and 5 bases from J, with 16 bases in between. This chain's CDR3 is CASSLSIRGRTNEKLFF. The CDR3 DNA reads TGTGCCAGCAGTTTATCGATAAGGGGCAGGACCAATGAAAAACTGTTTTTT.

This sequence joins TRBV5-6 and TRBJ2-1, with 11 nucleotides matching TRBD2. J was trimmed by 6 bases and V by 4 bases; bases with no gene match: 6. The germline V gene encodes CDR1 SGHDT and CDR2 YYEEEE. This CDR3 region has 15 residues. The CDR3 coding sequence is TGTGCCAGCAGCGGGACTAGCGGCTTTGGCAATGAGCAGTTCTTC. It codes for CASSGTSGFGNEQFF.

This rearrangement joins TRBV20-1 to TRBJ1-2; D remains ambiguous. The CDR3 spans 10 residues. Germline values: CDR1 DFQATT, CDR2 SNEGSKA (reference sequence). The ends were cut back, 2 bases at V and 8 bases at J, with 6 bases in the middle. CDR3 amino acids: CSARQVGYTF. CDR3 in DNA: TGCAGTGCTAGACAGGTCGGCTACACCTTC.